This T cell receptor (beta chain) was sequenced for a study of T-cell memory formation after mild COVID-19. The study, taken as a whole, reports: Contracting CD4+ clones were located mainly in CM and EM, and CD8+ clones in EMRA. Whereas later expanders leaned CD4+, clones contracting day 15 to 85 showed a balanced CD4/CD8 makeup.

V was pared by 6 bases and J by 0 bases, with 9 bases of the junction left unmatched. The CDR3 contains 19 residues. Germline assignment: CDR1 SNHLY and CDR2 FYNNEI. Of note for this clonotype: The antigen remains undetermined.

TCRdb reprocessed the 5' RACE reads via MiXCR and lists one record per CDR3 protein. The sample has hundreds of thousands of distinct CDR3 sequences, around a sixth seen once. Sequencing was performed on PBMCs or a T cell subset sorted from them (not recorded which). The clonotype comes from an adult woman who had mild COVID-19 (a few samples of this study predate the infection). Cell type and time point are not known. This chain uses TRBV2 with TRBJ2-1; 15 bases line up with TRBD2. The CDR3 is CASRNPGTSGGPSYNEQFF. CDR3 in DNA: TGTGCCAGCAGAAATCCCGGGACTAGCGGGGGGCCCTCCTACAATGAGCAGTTCTTC.